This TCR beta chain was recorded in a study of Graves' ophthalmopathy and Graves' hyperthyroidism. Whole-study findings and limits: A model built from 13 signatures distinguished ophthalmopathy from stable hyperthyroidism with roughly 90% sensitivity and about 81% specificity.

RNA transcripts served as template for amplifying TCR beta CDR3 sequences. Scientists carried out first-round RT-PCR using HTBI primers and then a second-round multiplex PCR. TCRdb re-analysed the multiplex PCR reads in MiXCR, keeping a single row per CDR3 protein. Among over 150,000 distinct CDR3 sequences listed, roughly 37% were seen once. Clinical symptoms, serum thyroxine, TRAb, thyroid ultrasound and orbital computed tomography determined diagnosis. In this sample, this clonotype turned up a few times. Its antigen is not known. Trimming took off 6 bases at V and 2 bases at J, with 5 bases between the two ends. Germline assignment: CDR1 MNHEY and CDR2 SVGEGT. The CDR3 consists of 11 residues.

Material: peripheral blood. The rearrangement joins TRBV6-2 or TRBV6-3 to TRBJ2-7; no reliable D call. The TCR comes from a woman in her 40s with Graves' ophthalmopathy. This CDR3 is CASRATYEQYF. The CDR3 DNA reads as TGTGCCAGCAGGGCTACCTACGAGCAGTACTTC.